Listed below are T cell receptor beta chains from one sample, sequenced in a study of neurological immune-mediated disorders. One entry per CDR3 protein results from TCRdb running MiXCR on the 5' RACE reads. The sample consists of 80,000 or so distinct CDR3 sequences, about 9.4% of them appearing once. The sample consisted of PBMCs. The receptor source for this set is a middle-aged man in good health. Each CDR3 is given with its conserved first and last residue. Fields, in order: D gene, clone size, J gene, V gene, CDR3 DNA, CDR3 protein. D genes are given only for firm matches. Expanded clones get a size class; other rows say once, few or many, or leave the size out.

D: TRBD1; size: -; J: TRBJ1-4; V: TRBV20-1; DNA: TGCAGTGTGAGACAGGGAAGCGTCACAATGTTTTTT; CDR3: CSVRQGSVTMFF
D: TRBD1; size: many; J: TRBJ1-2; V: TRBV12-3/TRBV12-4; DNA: TGTGCCAGCAGAGGACAGGGGGCCGGTAGAGGTGTCTATGGCTACACCTTC; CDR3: CASRGQGAGRGVYGYTF
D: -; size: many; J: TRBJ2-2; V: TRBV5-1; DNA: TGCGCCAGCAGCCGCATCGGACAGCACACCGGGGAGCTGTTTTTT; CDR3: CASSRIGQHTGELFF
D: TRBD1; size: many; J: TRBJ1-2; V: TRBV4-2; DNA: TGTGCCAGCAGCCAGGCCGGGACAGCCAGCTATGGCTACACCTTC; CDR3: CASSQAGTASYGYTF
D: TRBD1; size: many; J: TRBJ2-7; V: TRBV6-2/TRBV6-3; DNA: TGTGCCAGCAGCTCCCCCCGACAGGGATTCTCCTACGAGCAGTACTTC; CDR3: CASSSPRQGFSYEQYF
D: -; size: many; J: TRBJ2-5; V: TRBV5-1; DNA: TGCGCCAGCAAGAGCCAGGAGACCCAGTACTTC; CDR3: CASKSQETQYF
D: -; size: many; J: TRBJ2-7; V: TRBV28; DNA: TGTGCCGGCCCTCGGTCAGTCGAGCAGTACTTC; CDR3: CAGPRSVEQYF
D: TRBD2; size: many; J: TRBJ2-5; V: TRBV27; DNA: TGTGCCAGCAGTCCCTCCCCTTGGGGCGGGGGTAACCAAGAGACCCAGTACTTC; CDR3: CASSPSPWGGGNQETQYF
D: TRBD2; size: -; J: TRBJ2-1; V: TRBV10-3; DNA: TGTGCCATCAGTGAGTCTGTGACTAGCGGGGGGTGGAATGAGCAGTTCTTC; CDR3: CAISESVTSGGWNEQFF
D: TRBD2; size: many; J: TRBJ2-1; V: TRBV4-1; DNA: TGCGCCAGCAGCCAAGTGGGAAGCGGGAGGGGCAATGAGCAGTTCTTC; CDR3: CASSQVGSGRGNEQFF
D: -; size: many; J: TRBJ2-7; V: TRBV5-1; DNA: TGCGCCAGCAGCTTGGTTGGGGTTGGCGAGCAGTACTTC; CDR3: CASSLVGVGEQYF
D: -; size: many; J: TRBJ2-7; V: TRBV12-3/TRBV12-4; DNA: TGTGCCAGCTTGGGTGGAGGATCCCCGGGGAGGTACGAGCAGTACTTC; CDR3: CASLGGGSPGRYEQYF
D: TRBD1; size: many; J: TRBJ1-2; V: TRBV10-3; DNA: TGTGCCGTACAATACCCAGGGGGCGATTCCACCTTC; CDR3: CAVQYPGGDSTF
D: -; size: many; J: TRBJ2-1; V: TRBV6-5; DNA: TGTGCCAGCAGGCGCCCAGGAGACTTGGAGCAGTTCTTC; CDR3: CASRRPGDLEQFF
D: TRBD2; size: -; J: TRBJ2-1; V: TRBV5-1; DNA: TGCGCCAGCAGCTTGGCGGGACTAGCGGAAGTCAACGCGCAGTTCTTC; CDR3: CASSLAGLAEVNAQFF
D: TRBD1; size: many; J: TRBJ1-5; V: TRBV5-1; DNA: TGCGCCAGCAGCTTGGGGACAGGGTTTAACCAGCCCCAGCATTTT; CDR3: CASSLGTGFNQPQHF